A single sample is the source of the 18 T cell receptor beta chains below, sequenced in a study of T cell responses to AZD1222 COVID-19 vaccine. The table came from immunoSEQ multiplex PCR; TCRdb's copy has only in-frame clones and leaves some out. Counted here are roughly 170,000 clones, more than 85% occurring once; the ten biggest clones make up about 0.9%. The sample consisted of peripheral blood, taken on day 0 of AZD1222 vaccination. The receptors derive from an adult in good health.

The CDR3 bases are TGTGCCAGCTCACCATCACAGGGGGCTAATTCACCCCTCCACTTT. This codes for CASSPSQGANSPLHF. The rearrangement joins TRBV18 to TRBJ1-6; TRBD1 matches 9 bases. Germline V gene lookup returns CDR1 KGHSH and CDR2 LQKENI. The CDR3 consists of 15 residues. J gave up 6 bases and V 2 bases, and 2 bases lay outside the gene matches.

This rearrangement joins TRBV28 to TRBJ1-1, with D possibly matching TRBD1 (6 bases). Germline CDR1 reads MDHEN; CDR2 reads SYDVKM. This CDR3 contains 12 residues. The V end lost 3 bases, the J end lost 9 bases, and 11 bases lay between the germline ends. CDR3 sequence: CASSFGGTKAFF. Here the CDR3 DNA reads TGTGCCAGCAGTTTCGGTGGGACAAAAGCTTTCTTT.

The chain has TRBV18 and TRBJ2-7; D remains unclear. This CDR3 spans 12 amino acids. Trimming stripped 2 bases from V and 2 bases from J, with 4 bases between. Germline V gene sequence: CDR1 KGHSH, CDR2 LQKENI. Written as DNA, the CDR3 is TGTGCCAGCTCACCAGACACCTACGAGCAGTACTTC. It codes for CASSPDTYEQYF.

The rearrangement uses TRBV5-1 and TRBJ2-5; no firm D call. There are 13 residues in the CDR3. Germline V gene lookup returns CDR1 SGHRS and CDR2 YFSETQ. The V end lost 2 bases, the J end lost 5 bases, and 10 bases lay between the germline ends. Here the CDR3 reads CASSFLAAETQYF. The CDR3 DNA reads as TGCGCCAGCAGCTTTCTCGCGGCGGAGACCCAGTACTTC. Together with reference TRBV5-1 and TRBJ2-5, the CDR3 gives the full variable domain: KAGVTQTPRYLIKTRGQQVTLSCSPISGHRSVSWYQQTPGQGLQFLFEYFSETQRNKGNFPGRFSGRQFSNSRSEMNVSTLELGDSALYLCASSFLAAETQYFGPGTRLLVL.

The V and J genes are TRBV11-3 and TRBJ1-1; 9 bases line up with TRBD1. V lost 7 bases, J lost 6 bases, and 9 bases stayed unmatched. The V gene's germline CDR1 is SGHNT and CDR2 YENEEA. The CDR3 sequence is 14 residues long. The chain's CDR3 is CASKRGGTGPEAFF. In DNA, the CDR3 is TGTGCCAGCAAGCGAGGGGGGACAGGGCCTGAAGCTTTCTTT.

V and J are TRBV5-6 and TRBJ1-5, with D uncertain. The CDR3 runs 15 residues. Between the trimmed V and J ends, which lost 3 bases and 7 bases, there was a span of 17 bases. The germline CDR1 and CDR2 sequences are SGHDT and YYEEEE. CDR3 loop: CASSSLTRTEQPQHF. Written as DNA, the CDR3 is TGTGCCAGCAGCTCACTGACAAGGACGGAGCAGCCCCAGCATTTT.

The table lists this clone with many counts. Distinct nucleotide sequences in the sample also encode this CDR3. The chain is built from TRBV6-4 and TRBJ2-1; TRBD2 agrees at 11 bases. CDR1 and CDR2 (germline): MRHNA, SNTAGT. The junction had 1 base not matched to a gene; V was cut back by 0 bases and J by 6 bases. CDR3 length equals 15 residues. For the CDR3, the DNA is TGTGCCAGCAGTGACTCTAGCGGGGGGGCCAATGAGCAGTTCTTC. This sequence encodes CASSDSSGGANEQFF.

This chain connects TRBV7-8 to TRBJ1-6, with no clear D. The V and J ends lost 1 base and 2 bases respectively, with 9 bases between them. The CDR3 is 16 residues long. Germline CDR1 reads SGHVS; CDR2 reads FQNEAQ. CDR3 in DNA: TGTGCCAGCAGCTTAGTCATCCGGACCTATAATTCACCCCTCCACTTT. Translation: CASSLVIRTYNSPLHF.

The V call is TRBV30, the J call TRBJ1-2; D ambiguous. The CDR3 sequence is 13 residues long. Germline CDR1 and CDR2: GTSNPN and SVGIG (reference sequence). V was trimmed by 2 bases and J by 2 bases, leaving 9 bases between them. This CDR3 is CAWSSAGNYGYTF. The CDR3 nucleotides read TGTGCCTGGAGTTCGGCGGGGAACTATGGCTACACCTTC.

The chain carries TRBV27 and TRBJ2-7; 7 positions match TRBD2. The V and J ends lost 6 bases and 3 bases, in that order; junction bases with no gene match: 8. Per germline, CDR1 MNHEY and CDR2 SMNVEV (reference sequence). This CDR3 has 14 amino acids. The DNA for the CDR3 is TGTGCCAGCAGACTCTCGGGCGGGGGCTACGAGCAGTACTTC. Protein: CASRLSGGGYEQYF.

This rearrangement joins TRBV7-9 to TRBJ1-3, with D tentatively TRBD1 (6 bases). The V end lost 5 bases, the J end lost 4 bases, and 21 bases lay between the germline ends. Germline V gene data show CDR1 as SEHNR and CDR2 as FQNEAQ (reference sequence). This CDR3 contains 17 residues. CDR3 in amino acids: CASSENAGRGVGNTIYF. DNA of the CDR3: TGTGCCAGCAGCGAAAACGCGGGCAGGGGCGTGGGAAACACCATATATTTT.

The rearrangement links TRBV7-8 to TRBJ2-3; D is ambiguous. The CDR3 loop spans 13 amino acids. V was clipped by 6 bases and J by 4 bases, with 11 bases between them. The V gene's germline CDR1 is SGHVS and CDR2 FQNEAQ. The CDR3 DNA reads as TGTGCCAGCAGATTGCCTGCCTCAGATACGCAGTATTTT. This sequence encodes CASRLPASDTQYF. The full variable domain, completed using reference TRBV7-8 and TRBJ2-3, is GAGVSQSPRYKVAKRGQDVALRCDPISGHVSLFWYQQALGQGPEFLTYFQNEAQLDKSGLPSDRFFAERPEGSVSTLKIQRTQQEDSAVYLCASRLPASDTQYFGPGTRLTVL.

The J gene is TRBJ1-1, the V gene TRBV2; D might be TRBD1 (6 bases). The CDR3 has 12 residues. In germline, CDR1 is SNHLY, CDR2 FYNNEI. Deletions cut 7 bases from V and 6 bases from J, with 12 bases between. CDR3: CASTLRQAEAFF. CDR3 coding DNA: TGTGCCAGCACCCTAAGACAGGCTGAAGCTTTCTTT.

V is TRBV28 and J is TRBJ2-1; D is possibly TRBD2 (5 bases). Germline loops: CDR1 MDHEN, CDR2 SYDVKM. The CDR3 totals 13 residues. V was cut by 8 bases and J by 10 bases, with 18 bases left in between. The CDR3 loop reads CASYTSGYGEQFF. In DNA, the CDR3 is TGTGCCAGCTATACCTCGGGGTATGGGGAGCAGTTCTTC.

DNA of the CDR3: TGTGCCAGCAGCCTACCCCGTGAGGGGACATATGGCTACACCTTC. Translation: CASSLPREGTYGYTF. This chain connects TRBV28 to TRBJ1-2; the D gene is possibly TRBD1 (6 bases). Per germline, CDR1 MDHEN and CDR2 SYDVKM. V was shortened by 6 bases and J by 5 bases, with 19 bases between the two germline ends. This CDR3 region has 15 residues.

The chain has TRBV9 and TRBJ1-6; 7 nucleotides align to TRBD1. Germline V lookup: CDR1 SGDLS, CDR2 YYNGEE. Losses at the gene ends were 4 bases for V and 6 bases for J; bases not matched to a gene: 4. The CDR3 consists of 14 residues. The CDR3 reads CASSPTGPNSPLHF. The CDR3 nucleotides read TGTGCCAGCAGCCCGACAGGGCCTAATTCACCCCTCCACTTT.

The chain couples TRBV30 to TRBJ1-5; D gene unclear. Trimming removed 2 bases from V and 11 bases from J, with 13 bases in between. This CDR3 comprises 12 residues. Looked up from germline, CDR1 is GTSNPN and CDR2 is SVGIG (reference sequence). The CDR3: CAWSTPHGSQHF. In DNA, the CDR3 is TGTGCCTGGAGTACCCCCCACGGGTCCCAGCATTTT.

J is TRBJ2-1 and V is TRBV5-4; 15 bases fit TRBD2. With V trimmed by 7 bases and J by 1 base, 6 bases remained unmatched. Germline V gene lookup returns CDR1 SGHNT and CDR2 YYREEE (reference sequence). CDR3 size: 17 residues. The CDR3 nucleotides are TGTGCCAGCGGACTAGCGGGGGGGCCTAATTCCTACAATGAGCAGTTCTTC. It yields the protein CASGLAGGPNSYNEQFF.